This is a list of T cell receptor beta chains from one sample in a study of cytomegalovirus exposure and HLA in healthy donors. Libraries were prepared by immunoSEQ multiplex PCR; TCRdb keeps only in-frame clonotypes and omits some of them. The sample consists of some 150,000 clones, about four fifths of them appearing once. The specimen sequenced was PBMCs. Source of these receptors: a man aged 50 to 60 in good health and CMV-seropositive. Both conserved end residues are part of each CDR3. The order of the fields is V gene, J gene, D gene, clone size, CDR3 DNA, CDR3 protein. D genes are given only for firm matches. Not all rows give a size; the values are once, few, many and, for expanded clones, a class.

v_call: TRBV5-1
j_call: TRBJ2-2
d_call: .
clone_size: .
cdr3_nt: TGCGCCAGCAGCTTGATACAGGCTTCGAACACCGGGGAGCTGTTTTTT
cdr3_aa: CASSLIQASNTGELFF

v_call: TRBV11-1
j_call: TRBJ2-2
d_call: .
clone_size: .
cdr3_nt: TGTGCCAGCAGCCCCAGCGGATGGAACACCGGGGAGCTGTTTTTT
cdr3_aa: CASSPSGWNTGELFF

v_call: TRBV10-3
j_call: TRBJ2-7
d_call: TRBD1
clone_size: few
cdr3_nt: TGTGCCACGACCGGGACAGACTCCTACGAGCAGTACTTC
cdr3_aa: CATTGTDSYEQYF

v_call: TRBV19
j_call: TRBJ1-2
d_call: .
clone_size: .
cdr3_nt: TGTGCCAGTAGTATTAGGAAGGAGAATGGCTACACCTTC
cdr3_aa: CASSIRKENGYTF

v_call: TRBV7-3
j_call: TRBJ1-2
d_call: TRBD1
clone_size: .
cdr3_nt: TGTGCCAGCAGCTCGGGACAGACCTCAATATATGGCTACACCTTC
cdr3_aa: CASSSGQTSIYGYTF

v_call: TRBV6-5
j_call: TRBJ2-3
d_call: TRBD1
clone_size: .
cdr3_nt: TGTGCCATCCGGAAAAGACAGGGGGGAGATACGCAGTATTTT
cdr3_aa: CAIRKRQGGDTQYF

v_call: TRBV19
j_call: TRBJ1-1
d_call: .
clone_size: .
cdr3_nt: TGTGCCAGTAGTTTTAACTCAGGGAGGGCTTTCTTT
cdr3_aa: CASSFNSGRAFF

v_call: TRBV28
j_call: TRBJ2-7
d_call: .
clone_size: .
cdr3_nt: TGTGCCAGCAGTTTGCCCGGGCAGGGGAAAGGGTACGAGCAGTACTTC
cdr3_aa: CASSLPGQGKGYEQYF

v_call: TRBV15
j_call: TRBJ2-1
d_call: TRBD1
clone_size: .
cdr3_nt: TGTGCCACCAGCAGCCTGACAGGGGAAACGGGGTTTGAGCAGTTCTTC
cdr3_aa: CATSSLTGETGFEQFF

v_call: TRBV5-6
j_call: TRBJ1-1
d_call: TRBD1
clone_size: .
cdr3_nt: TGTGCCAGCAGCACCGGACAGGGGCGAGGCTTGATGGAAGCTTTCTTT
cdr3_aa: CASSTGQGRGLMEAFF

v_call: TRBV4-1
j_call: TRBJ2-3
d_call: TRBD1
clone_size: .
cdr3_nt: TGCGCCAGCAGCCAATACGACAGGGCGGATACGCAGTATTTT
cdr3_aa: CASSQYDRADTQYF

v_call: TRBV7-2
j_call: TRBJ1-3
d_call: .
clone_size: .
cdr3_nt: TGTGCCAGCAGCTTAGACGGCACAGGGACTGGAAACACCATATATTTT
cdr3_aa: CASSLDGTGTGNTIYF

v_call: TRBV30
j_call: TRBJ2-5
d_call: TRBD2
clone_size: .
cdr3_nt: TGTGCCTGGAGTAACGGGAGGGGAGAGACCCAGTACTTC
cdr3_aa: CAWSNGRGETQYF

v_call: TRBV29-1
j_call: TRBJ2-1
d_call: .
clone_size: .
cdr3_nt: TGCAGCGTTGATACTAGCCGTTACAGCTCCTACAATGAGCAGTTCTTC
cdr3_aa: CSVDTSRYSSYNEQFF

v_call: TRBV5-8
j_call: TRBJ2-7
d_call: TRBD2
clone_size: .
cdr3_nt: TGTGCCAGCAAGTTTTACGGGACTAGCGGTTACGAGCAGTACTTC
cdr3_aa: CASKFYGTSGYEQYF

v_call: TRBV11-2
j_call: TRBJ1-3
d_call: .
clone_size: .
cdr3_nt: TGTGCCAGCAGCATCGACGGAGCTGGAAACACCATATATTTT
cdr3_aa: CASSIDGAGNTIYF

v_call: TRBV28
j_call: TRBJ2-3
d_call: .
clone_size: .
cdr3_nt: TGTGCCAGCAGCCCGCCAGCGGCGGTGGCGGGTGATACGCAGTATTTT
cdr3_aa: CASSPPAAVAGDTQYF

v_call: TRBV27
j_call: TRBJ1-2
d_call: TRBD1
clone_size: .
cdr3_nt: TGTGCCAGCAGTTTATACCGGACAGGGCCTGGCTACACCTTC
cdr3_aa: CASSLYRTGPGYTF

v_call: TRBV30
j_call: TRBJ1-3
d_call: .
clone_size: .
cdr3_nt: TGTGCCTGGAGGGGGCTTGGTGGAAACACCATATATTTT
cdr3_aa: CAWRGLGGNTIYF

v_call: TRBV18
j_call: TRBJ2-5
d_call: TRBD1
clone_size: .
cdr3_nt: TGTGCCAGCTCACCACTTACAGGGGCGGAGACCCAGTACTTC
cdr3_aa: CASSPLTGAETQYF

v_call: TRBV28
j_call: TRBJ2-7
d_call: .
clone_size: once
cdr3_nt: TGTGCCAGCAGTTACCGAGGATCGAGCTCCTACGAGCAGTACTTC
cdr3_aa: CASSYRGSSSYEQYF

v_call: TRBV2
j_call: TRBJ1-3
d_call: .
clone_size: .
cdr3_nt: TGTGCCAGCGTGGGAGAGGTCCCCGGAAACACCATATATTTT
cdr3_aa: CASVGEVPGNTIYF

v_call: TRBV6-5
j_call: TRBJ2-7
d_call: TRBD2
clone_size: .
cdr3_nt: TGTGCCACCAACCCGGCGGGCGGGAGTGCCTACGAGCAGTACTTC
cdr3_aa: CATNPAGGSAYEQYF

v_call: TRBV4-3
j_call: TRBJ2-3
d_call: TRBD2
clone_size: few
cdr3_nt: TGCGCCAGCAGCCAATATAGCGGGGGGGCCTTAGATACGCAGTATTTT
cdr3_aa: CASSQYSGGALDTQYF

v_call: TRBV28
j_call: TRBJ1-2
d_call: TRBD1
clone_size: few
cdr3_nt: TGTGCCAGCAGTTCGTACAGGGGATCCTATGGCTACACCTTC
cdr3_aa: CASSSYRGSYGYTF

v_call: TRBV15
j_call: TRBJ1-5
d_call: .
clone_size: once
cdr3_nt: TGTGCCACCAGCAGAGAACAGCTGAATCAGCCCCAGCATTTT
cdr3_aa: CATSREQLNQPQHF

v_call: TRBV9
j_call: TRBJ2-7
d_call: .
clone_size: .
cdr3_nt: TGTGCCAGCAGCGGCGGTACATCCTACGAGCAGTACTTC
cdr3_aa: CASSGGTSYEQYF

v_call: TRBV7-9
j_call: TRBJ1-6
d_call: TRBD1
clone_size: .
cdr3_nt: TGTGCCAGCAGCCCTTTACAGGGGGCGGATTCACCCCTCCACTTT
cdr3_aa: CASSPLQGADSPLHF

v_call: TRBV5-6
j_call: TRBJ1-2
d_call: .
clone_size: .
cdr3_nt: TGTGCCAGCAGCTTACCTCCGGGAATCAAAGGCTACACCTTC
cdr3_aa: CASSLPPGIKGYTF

v_call: TRBV6-5
j_call: TRBJ2-1
d_call: .
clone_size: .
cdr3_nt: TGTGCCAGCATGGGTCTGACGGGATGGGGCAATGAGCAGTTCTTC
cdr3_aa: CASMGLTGWGNEQFF

v_call: TRBV10-3
j_call: TRBJ2-5
d_call: .
clone_size: .
cdr3_nt: TGTGCCATCAGCGGTAGTAGCGGATTGGAGACCCAGTACTTC
cdr3_aa: CAISGSSGLETQYF

v_call: TRBV7-6
j_call: TRBJ2-7
d_call: TRBD1
clone_size: .
cdr3_nt: TGTGCCAGCAGCTTAGCAGCGGGACAGGGATCCTACGAGCAGTACTTC
cdr3_aa: CASSLAAGQGSYEQYF

v_call: TRBV2
j_call: TRBJ2-1
d_call: TRBD2
clone_size: .
cdr3_nt: TGTGCCAGCAGAGCGGTGGAGCGGGGGCCCAATGAGCAGTTCTTC
cdr3_aa: CASRAVERGPNEQFF

v_call: TRBV7-9
j_call: TRBJ2-1
d_call: TRBD2
clone_size: .
cdr3_nt: TGTGCCAGCAGCTTAGGGGGGAAGGCGGGAGCCCCTAGGAATGAGCAGTTCTTC
cdr3_aa: CASSLGGKAGAPRNEQFF

v_call: TRBV28
j_call: TRBJ1-1
d_call: .
clone_size: .
cdr3_nt: TGTGCCAGCAGTTTAGGAGTAGTCGAAGCTTTCTTT
cdr3_aa: CASSLGVVEAFF

v_call: TRBV30
j_call: TRBJ2-3
d_call: TRBD2
clone_size: .
cdr3_nt: TGTGCCTGGAGTGTCTTTCCGGGACTAGCGGGAGATACGCAGTATTTT
cdr3_aa: CAWSVFPGLAGDTQYF

v_call: TRBV27
j_call: TRBJ1-2
d_call: .
clone_size: .
cdr3_nt: TGTGCCAGCAGTTTAGGTCGGAGCGGCTATGGCTACACCTTC
cdr3_aa: CASSLGRSGYGYTF

v_call: TRBV5-1
j_call: TRBJ2-3
d_call: .
clone_size: .
cdr3_nt: TGCGCCAGCAGCTTGGTGGCTAGCCCAGATACGCAGTATTTT
cdr3_aa: CASSLVASPDTQYF

v_call: TRBV30
j_call: TRBJ2-7
d_call: .
clone_size: .
cdr3_nt: TGTGCCTGGAGTCTGCCCCGAGGGTACGCCCACGAGCAGTACTTC
cdr3_aa: CAWSLPRGYAHEQYF